The rows below give T cell receptor beta chains drawn from one sample of a study of blood T cell repertoires in COVID-19. Produced via immunoSEQ multiplex PCR; TCRdb's table is partial and in-frame only. The profile shows 300,000 to 350,000 clones, around 88% of them singletons. The sample comprised peripheral blood. The receptor source for this set is a woman under 40 with COVID-19, enrolled during active disease. Each CDR3 is given without its conserved first and last residue. D genes are given only for firm matches. The size entry is marked missing in some rows and otherwise reads once, few, many or a size class.

TRBJ1-4,NA,NA,TRBV2,ASSVRATNEKLF
TRBJ2-7,NA,TRBD1,TRBV10-3,ATTPGQGAYEQY
TRBJ2-1,NA,TRBD1,TRBV18,ASSPRRQGQGEQF
TRBJ2-1,NA,TRBD1,TRBV23-1,ASSQSGTESSYNEQF
TRBJ1-1,NA,NA,TRBV7-2,ASSLARKNTEAF
TRBJ2-1,NA,NA,TRBV24-1,ATSLGGRGAYNEQF
TRBJ1-1,NA,NA,TRBV19,ASSIAWGEVNTEAF
TRBJ1-2,once,NA,TRBV24-1,ATIRGGRANYGYT
TRBJ2-3,once,NA,TRBV19,ASSNLWQGTDTQY
TRBJ2-2,NA,TRBD2,TRBV5-4,ASSLEPPAGANTGELF
TRBJ1-2,few,NA,TRBV5-5,ASSLFLSRQGTYGYT
TRBJ2-3,NA,NA,TRBV7-2,ASSFRVAGMRSSTDTQY
TRBJ2-1,NA,NA,TRBV3-1/TRBV3-2,AVGGFFNEQF
TRBJ2-7,NA,NA,TRBV5-1,ASSLGANSYEQY
TRBJ2-3,NA,TRBD2,TRBV5-1,ASSLGSTSGGAGDTQY
TRBJ1-5,NA,NA,TRBV5-6,ASSLGANSNQPQH
TRBJ2-2,NA,NA,TRBV30,AWAGEGHTGELF
TRBJ2-5,once,TRBD1,TRBV4-2,ASSPGQGKTQY
TRBJ2-5,NA,TRBD1,TRBV11-3,ASSRGTGDEETQY
TRBJ2-1,NA,NA,TRBV11-3,ASSSGGAGRISEQF
TRBJ2-1,NA,NA,TRBV6-5,ASSTRGATNEQF
TRBJ2-1,NA,NA,TRBV30,AWTPTGQHYNEQF
TRBJ1-3,NA,NA,TRBV29-1,SVFVGNTIY
TRBJ1-5,NA,NA,TRBV25-1,ASSEGDHQPQH
TRBJ1-1,NA,NA,TRBV11-1,ASSFGRGGSTEAF
TRBJ2-3,NA,NA,TRBV7-9,ASTYSRSGVGTDTQY
TRBJ1-1,few,NA,TRBV5-1,ASRRGPNTEAF
TRBJ1-1,NA,NA,TRBV12-3/TRBV12-4,ASRPARGKAF
TRBJ2-4,NA,NA,TRBV3-1/TRBV3-2,ASSQEAVNIQY
TRBJ1-1,NA,NA,TRBV11-2,ASSLRGSTEAF
TRBJ1-6,NA,TRBD1,TRBV5-6,ASSLEVPGGSQPLH
TRBJ1-1,NA,TRBD1,TRBV5-1,ASSQVTGGNTEAF
TRBJ1-1,once,NA,TRBV15,ATSRDPRGTEAF
TRBJ1-1,NA,NA,TRBV11-2,ASREIREAF
TRBJ2-1,NA,NA,TRBV4-2,ASSQVYGRSSYNEQF
TRBJ1-2,NA,NA,TRBV9,ASSVDLTGPYT
TRBJ1-2,NA,TRBD1,TRBV5-6,ASSSFPTGNYGYT
TRBJ1-4,NA,TRBD1,TRBV3-1/TRBV3-2,ASSRGQVNEKLF
TRBJ1-5,few,NA,TRBV12-3/TRBV12-4,ASSSTFGQPQH
TRBJ1-4,NA,TRBD1,TRBV5-1,ATRDSLNEKLF
TRBJ1-4,NA,NA,TRBV18,ASSPNRDPNEKLF
TRBJ1-2,NA,TRBD1,TRBV3-1/TRBV3-2,ASSQASGTGDGYT
TRBJ1-1,NA,TRBD1,TRBV25-1,ASSGTGGPTEAF
TRBJ1-1,NA,NA,TRBV2,ASSYRVMNTEAF
TRBJ1-5,few,TRBD1,TRBV24-1,ATSETGGNQPQH